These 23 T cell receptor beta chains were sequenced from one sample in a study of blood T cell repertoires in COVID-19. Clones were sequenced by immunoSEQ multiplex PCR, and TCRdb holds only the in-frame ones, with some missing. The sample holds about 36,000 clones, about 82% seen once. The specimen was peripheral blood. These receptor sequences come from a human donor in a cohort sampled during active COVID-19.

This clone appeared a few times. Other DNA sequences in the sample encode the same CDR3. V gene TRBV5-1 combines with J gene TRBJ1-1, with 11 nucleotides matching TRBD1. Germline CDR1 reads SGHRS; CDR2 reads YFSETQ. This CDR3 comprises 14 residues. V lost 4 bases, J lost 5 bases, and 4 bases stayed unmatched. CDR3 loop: CASSSGTGGTEAFF. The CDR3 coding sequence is TGCGCCAGCAGCAGCGGGACAGGGGGGACTGAAGCTTTCTTT. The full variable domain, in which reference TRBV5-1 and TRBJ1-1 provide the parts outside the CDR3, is KAGVTQTPRYLIKTRGQQVTLSCSPISGHRSVSWYQQTPGQGLQFLFEYFSETQRNKGNFPGRFSGRQFSNSRSEMNVSTLELGDSALYLCASSSGTGGTEAFFGQGTRLTVV.

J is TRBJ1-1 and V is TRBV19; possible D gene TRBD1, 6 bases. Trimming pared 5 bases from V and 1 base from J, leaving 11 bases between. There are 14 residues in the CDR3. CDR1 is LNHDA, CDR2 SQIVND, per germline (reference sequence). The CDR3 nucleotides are TGTGCCAGTAGTCTCCAGGGGAGGAACACTGAAGCTTTCTTT. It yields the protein CASSLQGRNTEAFF.

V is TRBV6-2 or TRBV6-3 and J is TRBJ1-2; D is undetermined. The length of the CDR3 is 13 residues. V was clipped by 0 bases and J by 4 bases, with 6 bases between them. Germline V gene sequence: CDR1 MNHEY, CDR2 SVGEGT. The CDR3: CASSYSGVYGYTF. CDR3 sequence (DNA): TGTGCCAGCAGTTACTCAGGAGTCTATGGCTACACCTTC.

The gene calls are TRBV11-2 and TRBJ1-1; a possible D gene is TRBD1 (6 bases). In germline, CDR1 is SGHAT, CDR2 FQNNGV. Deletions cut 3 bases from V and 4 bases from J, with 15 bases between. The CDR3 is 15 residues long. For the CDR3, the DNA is TGTGCCAGCAGCTTTCTGGGGGCCGAGGGCACTGAAGCTTTCTTT. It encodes CASSFLGAEGTEAFF.

Written as DNA, the CDR3 is TGTGCCAGCAGTTTAGGGGCAAGCGGCACAGATACGCAGTATTTT. It is translated as CASSLGASGTDTQYF. The V call is TRBV27, the J call TRBJ2-3, with D possibly matching TRBD1 (5 bases). This CDR3 is 15 amino acids long. The V end was cut by 2 bases, the J end by 1 base, with 10 bases between. CDR1 MNHEY and CDR2 SMNVEV come from the germline V gene (reference sequence).

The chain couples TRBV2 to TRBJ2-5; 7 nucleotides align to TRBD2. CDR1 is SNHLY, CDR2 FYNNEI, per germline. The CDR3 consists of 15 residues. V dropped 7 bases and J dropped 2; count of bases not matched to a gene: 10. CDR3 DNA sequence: TGTGCCAGCACCCGAACGCGGGGGATACAAGAGACCCAGTACTTC. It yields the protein CASTRTRGIQETQYF.

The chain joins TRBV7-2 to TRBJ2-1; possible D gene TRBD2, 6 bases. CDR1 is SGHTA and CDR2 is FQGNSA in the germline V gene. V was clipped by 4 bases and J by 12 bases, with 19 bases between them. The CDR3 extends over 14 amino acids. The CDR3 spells CASSSGWDSFAQFF. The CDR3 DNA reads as TGTGCCAGCAGCTCGGGCTGGGACTCCTTCGCGCAGTTCTTC.

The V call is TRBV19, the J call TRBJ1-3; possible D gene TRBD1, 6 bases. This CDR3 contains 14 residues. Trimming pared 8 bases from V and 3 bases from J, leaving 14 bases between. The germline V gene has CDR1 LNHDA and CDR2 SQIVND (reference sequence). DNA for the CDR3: TGTGCCAGTGTGACCGGGACACTTGGAAACACCATATATTTT. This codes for CASVTGTLGNTIYF. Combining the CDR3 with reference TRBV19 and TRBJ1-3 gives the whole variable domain DGGITQSPKYLFRKEGQNVTLSCEQNLNHDAMYWYRQDPGQGLRLIYYSQIVNDFQKGDIAEGYSVSREKKESFPLTVTSAQKNPTAFYLCASVTGTLGNTIYFGEGSWLTVV.

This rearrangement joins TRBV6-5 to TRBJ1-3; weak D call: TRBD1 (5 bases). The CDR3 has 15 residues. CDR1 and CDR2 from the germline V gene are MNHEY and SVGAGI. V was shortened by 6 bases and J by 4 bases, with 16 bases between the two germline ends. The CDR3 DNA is TGTGCCAGCAGGGCAAATGGGCAGGGCGGAAACACCATATATTTT. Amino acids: CASRANGQGGNTIYF.

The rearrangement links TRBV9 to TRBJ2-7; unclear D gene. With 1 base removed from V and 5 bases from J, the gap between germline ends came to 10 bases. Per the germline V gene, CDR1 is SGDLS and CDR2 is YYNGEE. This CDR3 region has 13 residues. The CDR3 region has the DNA TGTGCCAGCAGCGTACAGGTTTTGGACGAGCAGTACTTC. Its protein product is CASSVQVLDEQYF.

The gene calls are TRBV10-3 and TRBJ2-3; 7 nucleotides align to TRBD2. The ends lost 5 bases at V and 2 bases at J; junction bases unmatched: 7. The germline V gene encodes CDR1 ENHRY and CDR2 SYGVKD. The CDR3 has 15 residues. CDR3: CAISLTSKHTDTQYF. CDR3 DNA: TGTGCCATCAGTCTGACTAGCAAACACACAGATACGCAGTATTTT.

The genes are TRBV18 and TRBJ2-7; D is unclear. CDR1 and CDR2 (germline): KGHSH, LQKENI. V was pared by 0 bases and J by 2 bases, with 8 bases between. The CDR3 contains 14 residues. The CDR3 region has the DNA TGTGCCAGCTCACCACCTACAGCACCCTACGAGCAGTACTTC. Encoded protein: CASSPPTAPYEQYF.

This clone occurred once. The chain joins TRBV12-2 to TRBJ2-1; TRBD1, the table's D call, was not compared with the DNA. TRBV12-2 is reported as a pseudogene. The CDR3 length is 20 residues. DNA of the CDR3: TGTGCAAGTCGCTGCAAACCGGGACAGGTCTTCATTAGCTCCTACAATGAGCAGTTCTTC. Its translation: CASRCKPGQVFISSYNEQFF.

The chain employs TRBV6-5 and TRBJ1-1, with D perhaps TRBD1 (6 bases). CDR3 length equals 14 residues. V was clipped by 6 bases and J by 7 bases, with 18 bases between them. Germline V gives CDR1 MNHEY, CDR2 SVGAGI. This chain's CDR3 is CASRRRYRDGEAFF. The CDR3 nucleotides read TGTGCCAGCAGGAGGAGGTACAGGGACGGTGAAGCTTTCTTT.

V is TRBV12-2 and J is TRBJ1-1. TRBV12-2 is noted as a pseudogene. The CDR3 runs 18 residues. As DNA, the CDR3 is TGTGCAAGTCGCTTTAAGTCCCAAACGGAGGGGCTGGGTACTGAAGCTTTCTTT. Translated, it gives CASRFKSQTEGLGTEAFF.

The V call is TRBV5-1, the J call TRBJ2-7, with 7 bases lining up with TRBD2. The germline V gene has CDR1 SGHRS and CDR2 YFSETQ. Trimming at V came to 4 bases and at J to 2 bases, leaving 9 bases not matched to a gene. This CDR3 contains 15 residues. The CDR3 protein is CASSPVAGDTYEQYF. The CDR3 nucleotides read TGCGCCAGCAGCCCTGTGGCGGGGGATACCTACGAGCAGTACTTC.

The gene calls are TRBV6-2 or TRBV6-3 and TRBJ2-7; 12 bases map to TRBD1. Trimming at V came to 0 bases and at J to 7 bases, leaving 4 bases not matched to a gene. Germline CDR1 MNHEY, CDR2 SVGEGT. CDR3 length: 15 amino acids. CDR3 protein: CASSYSGQGAGEQYF. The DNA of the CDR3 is TGTGCCAGCAGTTACTCGGGACAGGGGGCTGGGGAGCAGTACTTC.

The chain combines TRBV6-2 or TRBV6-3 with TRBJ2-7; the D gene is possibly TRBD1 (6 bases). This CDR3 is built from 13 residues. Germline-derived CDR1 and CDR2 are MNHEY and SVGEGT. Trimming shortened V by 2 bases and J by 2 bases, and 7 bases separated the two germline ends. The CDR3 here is CASSYRTAYEQYF. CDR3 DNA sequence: TGTGCCAGCAGTTACAGGACAGCCTACGAGCAGTACTTC.

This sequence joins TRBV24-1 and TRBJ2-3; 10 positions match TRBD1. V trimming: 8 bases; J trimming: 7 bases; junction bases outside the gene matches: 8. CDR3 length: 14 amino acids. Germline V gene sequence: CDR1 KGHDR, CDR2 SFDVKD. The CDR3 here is CATNPGQGRNTQYF. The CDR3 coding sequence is TGTGCCACCAACCCGGGACAGGGGAGAAATACGCAGTATTTT.

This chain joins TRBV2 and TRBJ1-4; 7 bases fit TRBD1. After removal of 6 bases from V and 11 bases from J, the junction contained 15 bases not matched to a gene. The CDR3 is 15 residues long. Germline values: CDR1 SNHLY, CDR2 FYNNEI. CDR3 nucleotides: TGTGCCAGCAGCCCCGTCGGACAGGCCTCGGGTAAACTGTTTTTT. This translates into CASSPVGQASGKLFF.

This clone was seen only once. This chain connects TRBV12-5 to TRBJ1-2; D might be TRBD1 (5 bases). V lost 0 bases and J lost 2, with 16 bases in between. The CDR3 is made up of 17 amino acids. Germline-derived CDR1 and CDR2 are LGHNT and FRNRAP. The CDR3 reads CASGLVLSDSLNYGYTF. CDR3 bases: TGTGCTAGTGGTTTGGTACTCTCTGACAGCTTGAACTATGGCTACACCTTC.

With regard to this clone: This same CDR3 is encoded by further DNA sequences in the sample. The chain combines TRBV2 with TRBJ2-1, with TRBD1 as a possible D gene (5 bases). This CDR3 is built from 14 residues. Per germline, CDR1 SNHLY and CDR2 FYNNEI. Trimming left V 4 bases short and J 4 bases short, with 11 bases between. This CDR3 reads CASSGQGRYNEQFF. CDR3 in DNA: TGTGCCAGCAGTGGCCAGGGTAGGTACAATGAGCAGTTCTTC.

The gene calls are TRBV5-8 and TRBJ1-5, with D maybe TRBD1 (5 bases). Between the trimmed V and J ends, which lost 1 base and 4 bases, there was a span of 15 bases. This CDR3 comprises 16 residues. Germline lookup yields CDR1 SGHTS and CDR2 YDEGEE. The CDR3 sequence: CASSLYMTAFNQPQHF. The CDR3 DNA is TGTGCCAGCAGCTTGTACATGACAGCTTTTAATCAGCCCCAGCATTTT.